These 16 T cell receptor beta chains originate from one sample sequenced in a study of early T cells in non-severe SARS-CoV-2 infection. One entry per CDR3 protein results from TCRdb running MiXCR on the 5' RACE reads. The table shows roughly 53,000 distinct CDR3 sequences, with roughly a tenth occurring only once. Material for sequencing was whole blood. These receptors all come from an adult who was a healthcare worker with PCR-confirmed SARS-CoV-2 infection or an uninfected control (not recorded which).

This clonotype occurred many times. The rearrangement joins TRBV14 to TRBJ2-1, with TRBD2 as a possible D gene (5 bases). The V gene lost 0 bases and the J gene lost 9 bases, with 18 bases spanning the gap. The CDR3 is 16 residues long. Germline CDR1 SGHDN, CDR2 FVKESK. Written as DNA, the CDR3 is TGTGCCAGCAGCCAAGATGAAGGAGGCCGATTTTTTGAGCAGTTCTTC. Translated, it gives CASSQDEGGRFFEQFF.

This clonotype has a count of ten or more. This rearrangement joins TRBV30 to TRBJ1-6; D uncertain. This CDR3 is built from 12 residues. Germline V gene data show CDR1 as GTSNPN and CDR2 as SVGIG (reference sequence). The ends were cut back, 2 bases at V and 7 bases at J, with 6 bases in the middle. CDR3 loop: CAWSITNSPLHF. For the CDR3, the DNA is TGTGCCTGGAGTATAACGAATTCACCCCTCCACTTT.

As concerns this clonotype: Compared with germline, one end of the junction differs, possibly owing to a read error. The chain joins TRBV7-9 to TRBJ1-4; D is possibly TRBD1 (5 bases). Germline loops: CDR1 SEHNR, CDR2 FQNEAQ (reference sequence). This CDR3 spans 13 amino acids. CDR3 amino acids: CASSFTTDSLGVF. CDR3 nucleotides: TGTGCCAGCAGCTTTACCACAGACAGCCTGGGGGTTTTT.

This clonotype was seen ten or more times. The chain has TRBV24-1 and TRBJ2-5; TRBD2 agrees at 12 bases. Germline V gives CDR1 KGHDR, CDR2 SFDVKD. This CDR3 spans 15 amino acids. V dropped 4 bases and J dropped 5; count of bases not matched to a gene: 4. The CDR3 reads CATSDPGTSGETQYF. The CDR3 coding sequence is TGTGCCACCAGTGACCCCGGGACTAGCGGGGAGACCCAGTACTTC.

The chain combines TRBV11-3 with TRBJ1-1; 7 positions match TRBD1. CDR3 length: 13 amino acids. V dropped 0 bases and J dropped 9; count of bases not matched to a gene: 4. CDR1 is SGHNT, CDR2 YENEEA, per germline. The CDR3 DNA follows: TGTGCCAGCAGCTTAGACCGGACAGGAAAAGCTTTCTTT. Translation gives CASSLDRTGKAFF. The full variable domain, with the rest looked up from reference TRBV11-3 and TRBJ1-1, is EAGVVQSPRYKIIEKKQPVAFWCNPISGHNTLYWYLQNLGQGPELLIRYENEEAVDDSQLPKDRFSAERLKGVDSTLKIQPAELGDSAVYLCASSLDRTGKAFFGQGTRLTVV.

This clonotype came up a few times. The chain couples TRBV11-2 to TRBJ2-7, with TRBD1 matching 11 bases. This CDR3 is built from 16 residues. V was clipped by 4 bases and J by 7 bases; unmatched bases: 12. CDR1 and CDR2 (germline): SGHAT, FQNNGV. The CDR3 here is CASSSHHGTGGREQYF. The CDR3 nucleotides read TGTGCCAGCAGCTCCCACCACGGGACAGGGGGTCGGGAGCAGTACTTC.

This clonotype was detected a few times. The chain uses TRBV18 and TRBJ2-2; the D gene is possibly TRBD2 (5 bases). The V end was cut by 5 bases, the J end by 4 bases, with 8 bases between. Germline assignment: CDR1 KGHSH and CDR2 LQKENI. This CDR3 comprises 13 residues. CDR3 amino acids: CASSVSATGELFF. The DNA of the CDR3 is TGTGCCAGCTCAGTTAGCGCCACCGGGGAGCTGTTTTTT.

This clonotype was counted ten times or more. V and J are TRBV6-6 and TRBJ1-2, with D maybe TRBD1 (6 bases). Trimming shortened V by 2 bases and J by 2 bases, and 6 bases separated the two germline ends. There are 13 residues in the CDR3. Germline CDR1 reads MNHNY; CDR2 reads SVGAGI (reference sequence). The CDR3, as DNA: TGTGCCAGCAGTTACGGGACAAACTATGGCTACACCTTC. Amino acid sequence: CASSYGTNYGYTF.

This chain connects TRBV5-1 to TRBJ2-1; the match to TRBD2 covers 11 bases. With 0 bases clipped from V and 8 bases from J, the junction kept 4 bases outside the gene matches. This CDR3 is built from 15 residues. Germline CDR1 is SGHRS and CDR2 is YFSETQ. In DNA form, the CDR3 reads TGCGCCAGCAGCTTGGACCTTAGCGGGAGGGATGAGCAGTTCTTC. Its translation: CASSLDLSGRDEQFF.

This clonotype was counted only a few times. The chain joins TRBV29-1 to TRBJ2-1, with 12 bases that match TRBD2. The CDR3 has 14 amino acids. Unmatched junction bases numbered 3, after V lost 5 bases and J lost 4 bases. CDR1 is SQVTM, CDR2 ANQGSEA, per germline. The CDR3 loop reads CSVPTSGRYNEQFF. CDR3 DNA sequence: TGCAGCGTTCCGACTAGCGGGAGATACAATGAGCAGTTCTTC.

This clonotype occurred many times. CDR3 DNA sequence: TGCAGCGTTGGGGTCGGCGGGGAGCTGTTTTTT. Amino acid sequence: CSVGVGGELFF. This chain connects TRBV29-1 to TRBJ2-2; D gene unclear. The germline V gene encodes CDR1 SQVTM and CDR2 ANQGSEA. This CDR3 contains 11 residues. The V end was cut by 4 bases, the J end by 7 bases, with 7 bases between.

This clonotype was counted ten times or more. The chain uses TRBV29-1 and TRBJ2-7; maybe TRBD1 (5 bases). The CDR3 contains 11 residues. Trimming cost V 4 bases and J 3 bases, with 7 bases left between them. Germline lookup yields CDR1 SQVTM and CDR2 ANQGSEA. Here the CDR3 reads CSVVDSYEQYF. CDR3 nucleotide sequence: TGCAGCGTTGTTGACAGCTACGAGCAGTACTTC.

This clonotype was recorded at least ten times. The V call is TRBV12-3 or TRBV12-4, the J call TRBJ2-5; D call uncertain. With 6 bases removed from V and 0 bases from J, the gap between germline ends came to 8 bases. This CDR3 is 13 amino acids long. CDR3 coding DNA: TGTGCCAGCAGCCCAGATAACCAAGAGACCCAGTACTTC. It translates to CASSPDNQETQYF.

The rearrangement joins TRBV5-4 to TRBJ2-1; 12 nucleotides line up with TRBD2. Trimming cost V 3 bases and J 2 bases; bases outside gene matches: 0. The germline CDR1 and CDR2 sequences are SGHNT and YYREEE (reference sequence). This CDR3 has 15 residues. The CDR3 here is CASSSSGRAYNEQFF. CDR3 nucleotides: TGTGCCAGCAGCTCTAGCGGGAGGGCCTACAATGAGCAGTTCTTC.

The CDR3 region is CASSPGTGILDTEAFF. The CDR3 region has the DNA TGCGCCAGCAGCCCCGGGACAGGCATCTTGGATACTGAAGCTTTCTTT. The chain is built from TRBV5-1 and TRBJ1-1; the match to TRBD1 covers 8 bases. This CDR3 region has 16 residues. J lost 5 bases, V lost 4 bases, and 13 bases had no gene match. In germline, CDR1 is SGHRS, CDR2 YFSETQ.

This clonotype was detected a few times. V gene TRBV19 combines with J gene TRBJ2-5, with TRBD1 as a possible D gene (5 bases). The CDR3 contains 13 residues. The germline V and J ends were trimmed by 6 bases and 0 bases, with 8 bases remaining between them. The germline CDR1 and CDR2 sequences are LNHDA and SQIVND (reference sequence). CDR3 sequence reads: CASRPTDQETQYF. As DNA, the CDR3 is TGTGCCAGTAGGCCGACAGACCAAGAGACCCAGTACTTC. The full variable domain, completed using reference TRBV19 and TRBJ2-5, is DGGITQSPKYLFRKEGQNVTLSCEQNLNHDAMYWYRQDPGQGLRLIYYSQIVNDFQKGDIAEGYSVSREKKESFPLTVTSAQKNPTAFYLCASRPTDQETQYFGPGTRLLVL.